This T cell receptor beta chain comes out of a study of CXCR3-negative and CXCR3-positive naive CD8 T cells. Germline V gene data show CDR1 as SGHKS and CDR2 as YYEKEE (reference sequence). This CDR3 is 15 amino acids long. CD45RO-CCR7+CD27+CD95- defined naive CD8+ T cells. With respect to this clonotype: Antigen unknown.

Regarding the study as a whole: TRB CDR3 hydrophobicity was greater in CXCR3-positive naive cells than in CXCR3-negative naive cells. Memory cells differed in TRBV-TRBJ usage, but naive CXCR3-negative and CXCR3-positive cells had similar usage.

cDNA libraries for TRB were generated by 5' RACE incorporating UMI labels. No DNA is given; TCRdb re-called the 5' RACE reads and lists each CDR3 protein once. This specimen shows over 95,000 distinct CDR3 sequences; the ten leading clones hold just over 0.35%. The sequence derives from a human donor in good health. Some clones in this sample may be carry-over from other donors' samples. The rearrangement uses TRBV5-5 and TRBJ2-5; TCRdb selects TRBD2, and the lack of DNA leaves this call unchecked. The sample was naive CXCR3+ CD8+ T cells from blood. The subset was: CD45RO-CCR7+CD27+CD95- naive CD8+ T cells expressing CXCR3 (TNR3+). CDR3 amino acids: CASSLSGYPQETQYF.